This T cell receptor beta chain appears in the sequencing data of a study of T cells in Graves' hyperthyroidism and ophthalmopathy. Amplified regions were TCR beta CDR3 sequences from RNA transcripts. With the HTBI primer set, the TCR CDR3 went through a first round of RT-PCR. TCRdb reprocessed the multiplex PCR reads with MiXCR, giving one entry per CDR3 protein. Here the sample spans around 250,000 distinct CDR3 sequences, roughly 15% being singletons. Overall study findings and caveats: A model built on 13 V-J features separated ophthalmopathy from stable hyperthyroidism. Blood also carried most thyroid clonotypes expanded above 0.001.

The CDR3 covers 14 residues. Germline loops: CDR1 LGHDT, CDR2 YNNKEL (reference sequence). This clonotype turned up a few times. Its antigen is not identified. Sequence at one end of the junction differs from germline and may be a read error. The rearrangement uses TRBV3-1 and TRBJ2-7; TRBD2 might be the D (5 bases). This clonotype originated in a woman younger than 35 with Graves' ophthalmopathy. The sample taken for sequencing was blood. The CDR3 DNA follows: TGTGCCAGCAGCCTATCGAGCGGCTCCTACGAGCGGTACTTC. Protein product: CASSLSSGSYERYF.